These 8 T cell receptor beta chains were sequenced from one sample in a study of T cells in localized non-small cell lung cancer. Method: immunoSEQ multiplex PCR; TCRdb's copy keeps in-frame clones and lacks some. Found here are around 41,000 clones, around nine tenths of them singletons; the top ten hold approximately 2.5%. Here the sequenced sample was peripheral blood, taken before any cancer treatment. These receptors originate from a female donor over 55 with stage I squamous cell lung carcinoma.

The chain recombines TRBV7-2 with TRBJ2-3, with 13 bases lining up with TRBD2. Germline V gene sequence: CDR1 SGHTA, CDR2 FQGNSA. The CDR3 is 18 amino acids. V lost 5 bases and J lost 8; bases outside the gene matches: 16. CDR3 amino acids: CASSAEGTSGTRSSTQYF. The CDR3 DNA is TGTGCCAGCAGCGCCGAAGGGACTAGCGGGACCCGTTCAAGTACGCAGTATTTT.

The rearrangement joins TRBV2 to TRBJ2-5; D is perhaps TRBD2 (5 bases). The CDR3 is 13 amino acids. Germline V gene sequence: CDR1 SNHLY, CDR2 FYNNEI. Trimming pared 4 bases from V and 7 bases from J, leaving 13 bases between. The CDR3 nucleotides are TGTGCCAGCAGTGCCCCGGGGAAGGGGACCCAGTACTTC. This translates into CASSAPGKGTQYF.

This chain uses TRBV7-2 with TRBJ2-7; D may be TRBD2 (5 bases). Germline V lookup: CDR1 SGHTA, CDR2 FQGNSA. V was pared by 0 bases and J by 2 bases, with 8 bases between. The CDR3 is 14 amino acids. CDR3: CASSLAPGTYEQYF. The CDR3 nucleotides read TGTGCCAGCAGCTTAGCGCCCGGGACCTACGAGCAGTACTTC.

J is TRBJ2-3 and V is TRBV2, with 9 bases fitting TRBD2. Trimming removed 8 bases from V and 5 bases from J; junction bases left unmatched: 8. Germline lookup yields CDR1 SNHLY and CDR2 FYNNEI. The CDR3 runs 14 residues. CDR3 amino acids: CASSAGGRVDTQYF. The CDR3 bases are TGTGCCAGCTCAGCGGGAGGCCGGGTAGATACGCAGTATTTT. Based on the CDR3 plus reference TRBV2 and TRBJ2-3, the full variable domain is EPEVTQTPSHQVTQMGQEVILRCVPISNHLYFYWYRQILGQKVEFLVSFYNNEISEKSEIFDDQFSVERPDGSNFTLKIRSTKLEDSAMYFCASSAGGRVDTQYFGPGTRLTVL.

The J gene is TRBJ1-2, the V gene TRBV19; 11 bases are a match to TRBD1. CDR1 is LNHDA, CDR2 SQIVND, per germline (reference sequence). The CDR3 sequence is 15 residues long. The V gene end was trimmed by 5 bases and the J gene end by 4 bases; junction bases not matched to a gene: 6. The DNA for the CDR3 is TGTGCCAGTAGTCCAGGGACAGGGGGAACCTATGGCTACACCTTC. Protein product: CASSPGTGGTYGYTF.

V usage is TRBV10-3 and J usage is TRBJ2-7, with 8 bases that match TRBD2. The junction had 10 bases not matched to a gene; V was cut back by 6 bases and J by 6 bases. Germline V gene sequence: CDR1 ENHRY, CDR2 SYGVKD. The CDR3 has 14 residues. CDR3 nucleotide sequence: TGTGCCATCAGCCTAAGCGGGAGTGGGGGCGAGCAGTACTTC. Its protein product is CAISLSGSGGEQYF.

The chain joins TRBV9 to TRBJ2-2; 8 positions agree with TRBD2. The V and J ends lost 6 bases and 7 bases, in that order; junction bases with no gene match: 14. Germline CDR1 and CDR2: SGDLS and YYNGEE. The CDR3 contains 16 residues. The CDR3 is CASTQEGAGVLGELFF. As DNA, the CDR3 is TGTGCCAGCACCCAGGAGGGAGCGGGAGTTCTCGGGGAGCTGTTTTTT.

The chain has TRBV10-3 and TRBJ1-2; 12 bases map to TRBD1. Germline V CDR1 and CDR2: ENHRY, SYGVKD. The J segment lost 6 bases and the V segment lost 6 bases, leaving 2 bases of the junction unmatched. CDR3 length: 13 amino acids. The CDR3 region has the DNA TGTGCCATCAGGGGGACAGGGGGCGATGGCTACACCTTC. Amino acids: CAIRGTGGDGYTF.